The next 7 T cell receptor beta chains were all read from a single sample in a study of OX40 agonist ivuxolimab in advanced cancers. Libraries were prepared by immunoSEQ multiplex PCR; TCRdb keeps only in-frame clonotypes and omits some of them. Among approximately 99,000 clones listed, more than 85% were seen once. The specimen was CD4+ or CD8+ T cells sorted from blood, collected in a trial of the OX40 agonist ivuxolimab. The receptors were sampled from an adult with an advanced solid tumor such as melanoma, head and neck, liver or kidney cancer.

Comments on this clone: Distinct nucleotide sequences in the sample also encode this CDR3. The chain links TRBV5-1 to TRBJ2-3; D gene unclear. Germline CDR1 reads SGHRS; CDR2 reads YFSETQ. V shed 0 bases and J shed 4 bases, with 0 bases lying between them. The CDR3 sequence is 11 residues long. The CDR3 is CASSLADTQYF. The CDR3 nucleotides are TGCGCCAGCAGCTTGGCAGATACGCAGTATTTT.

The V call is TRBV2, the J call TRBJ1-6, with TRBD1 as a possible D gene (5 bases). This CDR3 is 12 amino acids long. The germline V gene encodes CDR1 SNHLY and CDR2 FYNNEI. V lost 8 bases to trimming and J lost 5 bases, with 7 bases between them. CDR3 region: CASSGNNSPLHF. The DNA of the CDR3 is TGTGCCAGCTCAGGGAATAATTCACCCCTCCACTTT.

This rearrangement joins TRBV11-2 to TRBJ1-1; no reliable D call. Germline V gives CDR1 SGHAT, CDR2 FQNNGV. Trimming took off 1 base at V and 1 base at J, with 7 bases between the two ends. This CDR3 has 14 residues. The DNA of the CDR3 is TGTGCCAGCAGCTTAGCAACGGAGAACACTGAAGCTTTCTTT. Its protein is CASSLATENTEAFF.

This rearrangement joins TRBV5-6 to TRBJ1-3, with D hard to call. CDR1 is SGHDT, CDR2 YYEEEE, per germline. This CDR3 contains 16 residues. V lost 1 base, J lost 3 bases, and 14 bases lay in between. Here the CDR3 reads CASSLLSGFRGNTIYF. The CDR3, as DNA: TGTGCCAGCAGCTTGTTGAGCGGCTTTCGTGGAAACACCATATATTTT.

This sequence joins TRBV7-9 and TRBJ1-2; D is perhaps TRBD1 (5 bases). V was clipped by 3 bases and J by 2 bases, with 10 bases between them. Germline CDR1 reads SEHNR; CDR2 reads FQNEAQ (reference sequence). This CDR3 comprises 14 residues. CDR3 residues: CASSFPGLNYGYTF. CDR3 sequence (DNA): TGTGCCAGCAGCTTTCCGGGACTAAACTATGGCTACACCTTC.

The chain joins TRBV6-6 to TRBJ2-7; 12 bases agree with TRBD2. This CDR3 region has 15 residues. CDR1 is MNHNY, CDR2 SVGAGI, per germline (reference sequence). With V trimmed by 5 bases and J by 2 bases, 4 bases remained unmatched. The CDR3: CASSDGLAGTYEQYF. DNA for the CDR3: TGTGCCAGCAGTGATGGACTAGCGGGGACCTACGAGCAGTACTTC.

The CDR3 loop reads CASSARTENQPQHF. For the CDR3, the DNA is TGTGCCAGCAGCGCCAGGACAGAGAATCAGCCCCAGCATTTT. This chain uses TRBV6-5 with TRBJ1-5, with TRBD1 as a possible D gene (6 bases). CDR1 and CDR2 from the germline V gene are MNHEY and SVGAGI. V was pared by 6 bases and J by 4 bases, with 13 bases between. There are 14 residues in the CDR3.